This TCR beta chain derives from a study of blood T cells in healthy people across ages. The study recruited healthy Caucasian donors from Russia who were aged about 6 to 95. For the second PCR, which ran for about 6 to 12 cycles, a sample-barcoded 5' primer and a J-beta primer mix were used. From each sample, at least 2.5 million paired-end reads containing CDR3 were obtained. TCRdb independently ran MiXCR on the 5' RACE reads; one entry per CDR3 protein. The sample consists of roughly 1.9 million distinct CDR3 sequences, 35% to 50% of them appearing once. This receptor was obtained from a human donor in good health. Sequencing input: blood.

The CDR3 region is CASSTRGLGGYGYTF. CDR3 nucleotide sequence: TGTGCCAGCAGTACTAGAGGTCTTGGGGGCTATGGCTACACCTTC. The chain carries TRBV12-3 or TRBV12-4 and TRBJ1-2; tentative D call: TRBD1 (5 bases). The CDR3 runs 15 residues. The V gene lost 5 bases and the J gene lost 4 bases, with 17 bases spanning the gap.